What follows is one T cell receptor beta chain and its context. Its antigen is still unknown. Just one base apart from a much larger clone, this may be a read error. This specimen belongs to a study of CD8+CD57+ T cells in acquired aplastic anemia. Study-level information: Sorted cells (CD4+ and CD8+) yielded DNA amounts that averaged about 3.1 ug.

The CDR3 length is 14 residues. CDR1 SGHDT and CDR2 YYEEEE come from the germline V gene. Study observations and caveats: Patients and controls shared 25 to 30 CD8+ CDR3 sequences, which appeared highly expressed in patients and within their immunodominant clones.

Profiling that covered TCR beta VDJ and CDR3 relied on genomic DNA as its template. In TCRdb, the reads were re-called with MiXCR into one record per CDR3 protein. The sample lists over 100,000 distinct CDR3 sequences, 35% to 50% occurring once. The J gene is TRBJ1-5, the V gene TRBV5-6; the D is unclear. Sequencing was done on a sample of sorted CD4+, CD8+, or CD8+CD57+ T cells (not recorded which) from PBMCs. The TCR comes from a human donor in good health, serving as a control. Here the CDR3 reads CARSSKGSNQPQHF. CDR3 sequence (DNA): TGTGCCCGCAGCTCCAAAGGTAGCAATCAGCCCCAGCATTTT. Full variable domain (rest looked up from reference TRBV5-6 and TRBJ1-5): DAGVTQSPTHLIKTRGQQVTLRCSPKSGHDTVSWYQQALGQGPQFIFQYYEEEERQRGNFPDRFSGHQFPNYSSELNVNALLLGDSALYLCARSSKGSNQPQHFGDGTRLSIL.